This T cell receptor beta chain came from a study of T cells in Graves' hyperthyroidism and ophthalmopathy (dated by TCRdb to about 2019). About the investigation overall: Peripheral blood was collected at initial diagnosis, before any treatment. TCR V-J signatures able to tell the groups apart were searched for in a discovery cohort of some 97 patients, of whom under 45 had Graves' ophthalmopathy and 57 had stable Graves' hyperthyroidism. After blood sampling, hyperthyroidism patients were treated with methimazole at a starting dose of 30 mg daily, and ophthalmopathy patients were treated with high-dose intravenous methylprednisolone. According to the paper, TCR Vbeta CDR3 sequencing was carried out on about 140 peripheral blood samples, which came from under 50 ophthalmopathy, 70 to 80 hyperthyroidism and roughly 17 progressor patients. Whether ophthalmopathy could be predicted prospectively was tested in an independent validation cohort made up of about 18 hyperthyroidism patients plus 17 patients who later progressed to ophthalmopathy. The 90 to 100 discovery patients were randomly divided into training and test sets at a 7:3 ratio. In addition, the study compared T-cell repertoires in thyroid tissue and in blood from roughly six Graves' hyperthyroidism patients. On the study overall, not on this receptor specifically: Most expanded thyroid clonotypes (frequency above 0.001) were also detected in blood, suggesting blood repertoires may reflect thyroid immune responses. No statistical method was used to fix the sample size in advance, and group allocation was not hidden from the investigators. In validation, the model predicted progression to ophthalmopathy a median of approximately 6.3 months before onset, with about 67% sensitivity and roughly 72% specificity. A 13 V-J signature model separated ophthalmopathy from stable hyperthyroidism, with approximately 87% sensitivity and 81.08% specificity in cross-validation and 80%/75% in testing.

Stable Graves' hyperthyroidism was defined as no progression to ophthalmopathy during 18 months of follow-up. The hyperthyroidism patients were between 18 and 65 years old and newly diagnosed, with a disease duration of less than 2 months. Any patient with an uncontrolled infection, another autoimmune disease, pregnancy or lactation was excluded. Clinical symptoms, serum thyroxine and TRAb, thyroid ultrasound, and orbital computed tomography formed the basis for the diagnoses. PBMCs were separated from approximately 10 ml of fresh peripheral blood using Ficoll-Paque density gradient centrifugation. Total RNA was extracted with Trizol reagent, and quality was checked on an Agilent 2100 Bioanalyzer. The TCR beta CDR3 regions were amplified from RNA transcripts. For the first round of RT-PCR on the TCR CDR3, the HTBI primer set was used together with the Qiagen OneStep RT-PCR kit. Libraries were constructed in a second round of multiplex PCR, after which size selection and purification were performed. The libraries were sequenced on an Illumina HiSeq2000 using paired-end 100 bp reads. Processing in the source paper ran as follows. SOAPnuke was used to process the raw data, throwing out any read that contained adapters or uncalled bases, had a mean Phred below 15, or lacked an exact constant-primer or identifier match. COPE v1.2.5 was used to merge high-quality paired reads, and clonotypes were defined as unique nucleotide sequences. MiTCR v1.1 was used to align the clonotypes against IMGT TRBV, TRBD and TRBJ reference segments. Analysis was restricted to V-J combinations with a frequency above 0.0001, which covered 99.2% of repertoires. The TCS score was defined as the ratio of F50 (clonal expansion) to E x V (chaos), calculated using BLOSUM62-based TCRdist between CDR3 peptides within each V-J. Welch's t-statistics and random forest reduced around 520 V-J features to 10 to 15, which were used in a naive Bayes classifier (R e1071). In TCRdb, the public reads were trimmed at Q25 with fastp and aligned with MiXCR, with productive beta chains retained. Every distinct CDR3 protein forms one entry, paired with its most common genes and DNA. It is TCRdb's table, rather than the study itself, that gives the V and J calls and clone size. Here the sample has around 400,000 distinct CDR3 sequences; 20% to 25% occur a single time. The top ten clones comprise around four fifths of the sample.

Of note for this clonotype: No antigen is known for it. No base quality information exists; no much larger clone differs at one position.

The source is a man between 50 and 59 years old with Graves' hyperthyroidism. The sample taken for sequencing was blood.

In nucleotides, the sequence is TGTGCCAGCAGCCCCCAGGGGGGACAGGGGAACTATGGCTACACCTTC. Its coded protein is CASSPQGGQGNYGYTF. The rearrangement joined TRBV7-9 to TRBJ1-2; 10 middle bases align to TRBD1. In the germline V gene (reference sequence), CDR1 corresponds to SEHNR and CDR2 to FQNEAQ. The CDR3 covers 16 residues, taking in both the cysteine and the phenylalanine. The entry retains the CDR3 DNA only, 48 bases that are in frame from base 1. Unmatched junction bases come to 8, with V trimmed by 5 bases and J by 2 bases.